These 3 T cell receptor beta chains were sequenced from one sample in a study of OX40 agonist ivuxolimab in advanced cancers. The repertoire was sequenced with immunoSEQ multiplex PCR; TCRdb's copy has only in-frame clones and lacks some. The sample has some 15,000 clones; about 90% are singletons. The sample in question was CD4+ or CD8+ T cells sorted from blood, obtained in a trial of the OX40 agonist ivuxolimab. All receptors come from an adult with an advanced solid tumor such as melanoma, head and neck, liver or kidney cancer.

This clone was recorded only once. In DNA form, the CDR3 reads TGCGCCAGCAGCCTGGCACTCTTAGGGGAAAAACTGTTTTTT. It specifies CASSLALLGEKLFF. The rearrangement joins TRBV4-1 to TRBJ1-4; D remains unclear. The CDR3 has 14 residues. Germline V gives CDR1 MGHRA, CDR2 YSYEKL. Between the trimmed V and J ends, which lost 4 bases and 8 bases, there was a span of 14 bases.

The chain employs TRBV6-1 and TRBJ2-5; TRBD2 aligns across 7 bases. V gave up 11 bases and J gave up 4 bases; unmatched junction bases: 13. The CDR3 contains 14 residues. The V gene's germline CDR1 is MNHNS and CDR2 SASEGT. As DNA, the CDR3 is TGTGCCTGCCATCCCGTGGGGGAGGGAGAGACCCAGTACTTC. Translation: CACHPVGEGETQYF.

V usage is TRBV10-3 and J usage is TRBJ2-5, with 10 bases that match TRBD1. V lost 4 bases, J lost 2 bases, and 4 bases stayed unmatched. The CDR3 totals 15 residues. Germline lookup yields CDR1 ENHRY and CDR2 SYGVKD. The CDR3 sequence: CAISGTDRGQETQYF. CDR3 DNA sequence: TGTGCCATCAGTGGGACGGACAGGGGGCAAGAGACCCAGTACTTC.